The entry that follows covers one T cell receptor (beta chain) sequence. In the study's own analysis: Nucleated cell number was recorded as an estimate derived from reference gene primer amplification. Repertoires were generated with immunoSEQ multiplex PCR, while TCRdb's copy carries only in-frame clones and drops some. V and J calls and clone size are copied from that table; D and trimming were computed from the DNA. Of about 69,000 clones in the sample, around 90% were seen once. The data are from a study of blood T cell repertoires in COVID-19. Across the whole study: Sites across the United States, Italy and Spain contributed samples from acute and convalescent COVID-19. Sources were T cells, B-cell-depleted T cells, or PBMCs; the material itself was cDNA or gDNA.

Trimming stripped 4 bases from V and 3 bases from J, with 12 bases between. The CDR3 is made up of 14 amino acids. Germline CDR1 LGHNA, CDR2 YNFKEQ. Sequencing was done on a sample of peripheral blood. The chain uses TRBV4-2 and TRBJ2-5, with D possibly being TRBD1 (6 bases). The receptor was isolated from a man between 50 and 59 years old with acute or convalescent COVID-19. This CDR3 reads CASSRSQGKETQYF. DNA for the CDR3: TGTGCCAGCAGCCGATCACAGGGAAAAGAGACCCAGTACTTC.